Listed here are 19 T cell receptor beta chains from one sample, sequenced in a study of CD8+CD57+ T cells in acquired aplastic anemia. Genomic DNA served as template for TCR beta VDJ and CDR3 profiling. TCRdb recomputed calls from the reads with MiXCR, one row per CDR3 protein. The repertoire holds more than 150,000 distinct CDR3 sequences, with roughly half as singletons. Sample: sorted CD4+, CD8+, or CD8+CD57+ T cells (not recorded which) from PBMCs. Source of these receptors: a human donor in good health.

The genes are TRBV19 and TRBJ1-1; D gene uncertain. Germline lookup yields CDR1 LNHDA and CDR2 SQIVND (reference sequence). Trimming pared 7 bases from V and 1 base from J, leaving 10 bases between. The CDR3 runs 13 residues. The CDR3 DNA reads TGTGCCAGTAAGGTCGCAGGGAACACTGAAGCTTTCTTT. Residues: CASKVAGNTEAFF. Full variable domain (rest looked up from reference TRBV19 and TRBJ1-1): DGGITQSPKYLFRKEGQNVTLSCEQNLNHDAMYWYRQDPGQGLRLIYYSQIVNDFQKGDIAEGYSVSREKKESFPLTVTSAQKNPTAFYLCASKVAGNTEAFFGQGTRLTVV.

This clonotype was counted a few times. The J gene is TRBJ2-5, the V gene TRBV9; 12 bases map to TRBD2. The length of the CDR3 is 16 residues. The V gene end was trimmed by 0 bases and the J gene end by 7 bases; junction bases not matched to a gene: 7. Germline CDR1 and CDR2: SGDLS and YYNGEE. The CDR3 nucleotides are TGTGCCAGCAGCGTAGTACCTAGCGGGGGGGCGGCGACCCAGTACTTC. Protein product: CASSVVPSGGAATQYF. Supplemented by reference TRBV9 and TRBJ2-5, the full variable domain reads DSGVTQTPKHLITATGQRVTLRCSPRSGDLSVYWYQQSLDQGLQFLIQYYNGEERAKGNILERFSAQQFPDLHSELNLSSLELGDSALYFCASSVVPSGGAATQYFGPGTRLLVL.

The chain's CDR3 is CASSEAAYLQETQYF. The CDR3 region has the DNA TGTGCCAGCAGTGAAGCGGCGTACCTCCAAGAGACCCAGTACTTC. V usage is TRBV2 and J usage is TRBJ2-5; D is unresolved. Germline loops: CDR1 SNHLY, CDR2 FYNNEI. The CDR3 is 15 residues long. The ends were cut back, 0 bases at V and 1 base at J, with 9 bases in the middle.

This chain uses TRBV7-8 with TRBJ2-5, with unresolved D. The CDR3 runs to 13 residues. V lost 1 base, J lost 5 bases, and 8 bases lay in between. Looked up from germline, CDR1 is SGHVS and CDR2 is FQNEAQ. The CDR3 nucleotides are TGTGCCAGCAGCTTAGTAGGTGCCGAGACCCAGTACTTC. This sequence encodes CASSLVGAETQYF.

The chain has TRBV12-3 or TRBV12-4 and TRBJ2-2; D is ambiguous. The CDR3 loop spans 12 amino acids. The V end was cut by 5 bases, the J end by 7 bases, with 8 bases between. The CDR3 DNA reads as TGTGCCAGCAGTGCAAGTGGCGGGGAGCTGTTTTTT. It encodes CASSASGGELFF.

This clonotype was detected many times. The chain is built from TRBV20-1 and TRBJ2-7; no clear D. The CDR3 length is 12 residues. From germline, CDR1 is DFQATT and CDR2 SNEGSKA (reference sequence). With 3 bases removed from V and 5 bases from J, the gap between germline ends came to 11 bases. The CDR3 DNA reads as TGCAGTGCTAGGGTGACAACCAACGAGCAGTACTTC. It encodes CSARVTTNEQYF.

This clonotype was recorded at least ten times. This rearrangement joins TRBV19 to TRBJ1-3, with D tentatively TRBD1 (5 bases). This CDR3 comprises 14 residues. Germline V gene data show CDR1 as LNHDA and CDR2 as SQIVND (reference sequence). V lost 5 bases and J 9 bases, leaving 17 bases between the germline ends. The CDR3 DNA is TGTGCCAGTAGTCCATGGACGGGACGGATCACCATATATTTT. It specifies CASSPWTGRITIYF.

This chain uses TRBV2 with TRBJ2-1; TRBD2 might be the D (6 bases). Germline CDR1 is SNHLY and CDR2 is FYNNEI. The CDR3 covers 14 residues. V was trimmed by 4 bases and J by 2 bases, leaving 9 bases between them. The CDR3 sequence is CASSGGLTYNEQFF. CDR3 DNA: TGTGCCAGCAGTGGGGGACTTACCTACAATGAGCAGTTCTTC.

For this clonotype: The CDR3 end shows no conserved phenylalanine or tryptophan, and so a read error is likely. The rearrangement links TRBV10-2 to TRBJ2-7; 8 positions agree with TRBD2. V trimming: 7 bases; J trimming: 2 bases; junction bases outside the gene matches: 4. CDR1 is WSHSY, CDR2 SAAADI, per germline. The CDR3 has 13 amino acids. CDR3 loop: CASILAATYEQYS. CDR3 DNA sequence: TGCGCCAGCATACTAGCGGCTACCTACGAGCAGTACTCC.

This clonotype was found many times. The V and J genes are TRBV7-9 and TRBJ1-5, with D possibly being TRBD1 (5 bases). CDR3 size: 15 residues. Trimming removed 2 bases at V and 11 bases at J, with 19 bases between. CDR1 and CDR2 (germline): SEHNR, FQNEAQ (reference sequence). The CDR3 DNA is TGTGCCAGCAGCTTATCCGGGACCGATGGTTCGGCCCAGCATTTT. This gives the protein CASSLSGTDGSAQHF.

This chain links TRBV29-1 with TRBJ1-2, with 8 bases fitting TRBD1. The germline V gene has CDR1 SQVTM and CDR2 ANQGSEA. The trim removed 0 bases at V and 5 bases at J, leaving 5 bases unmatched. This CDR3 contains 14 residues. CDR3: CSVEEPGGFYGYTF. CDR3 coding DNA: TGCAGCGTTGAAGAGCCAGGGGGCTTTTATGGCTACACCTTC.

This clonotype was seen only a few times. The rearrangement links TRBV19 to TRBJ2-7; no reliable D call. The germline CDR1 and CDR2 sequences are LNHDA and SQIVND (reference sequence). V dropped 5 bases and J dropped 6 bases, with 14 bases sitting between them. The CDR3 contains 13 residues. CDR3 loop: CASSLGLGVEQYF. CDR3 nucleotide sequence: TGTGCCAGTAGTCTGGGCCTGGGCGTCGAGCAGTACTTC. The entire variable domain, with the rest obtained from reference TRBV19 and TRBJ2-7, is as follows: DGGITQSPKYLFRKEGQNVTLSCEQNLNHDAMYWYRQDPGQGLRLIYYSQIVNDFQKGDIAEGYSVSREKKESFPLTVTSAQKNPTAFYLCASSLGLGVEQYFGPGTRLTVT.

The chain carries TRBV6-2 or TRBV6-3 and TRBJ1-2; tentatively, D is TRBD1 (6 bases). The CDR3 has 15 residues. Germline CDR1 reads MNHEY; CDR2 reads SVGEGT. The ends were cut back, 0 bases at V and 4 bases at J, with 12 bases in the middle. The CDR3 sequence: CASSYSRQVTYGYTF. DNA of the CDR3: TGTGCCAGCAGTTACTCGAGACAGGTTACCTATGGCTACACCTTC.

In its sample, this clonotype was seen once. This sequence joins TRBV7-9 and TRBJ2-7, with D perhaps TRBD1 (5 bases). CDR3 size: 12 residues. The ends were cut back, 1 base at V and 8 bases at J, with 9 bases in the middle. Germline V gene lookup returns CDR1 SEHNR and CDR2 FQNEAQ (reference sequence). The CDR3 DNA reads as TGTGCCAGCAGCTTAGATTTGGGGCAGCAGTACTTC. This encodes CASSLDLGQQYF.

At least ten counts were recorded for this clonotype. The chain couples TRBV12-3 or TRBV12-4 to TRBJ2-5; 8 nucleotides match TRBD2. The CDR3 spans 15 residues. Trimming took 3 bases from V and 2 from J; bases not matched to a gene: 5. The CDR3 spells CASSFKGLVQETQYF. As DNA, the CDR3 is TGTGCCAGCAGTTTTAAGGGACTAGTTCAAGAGACCCAGTACTTC.

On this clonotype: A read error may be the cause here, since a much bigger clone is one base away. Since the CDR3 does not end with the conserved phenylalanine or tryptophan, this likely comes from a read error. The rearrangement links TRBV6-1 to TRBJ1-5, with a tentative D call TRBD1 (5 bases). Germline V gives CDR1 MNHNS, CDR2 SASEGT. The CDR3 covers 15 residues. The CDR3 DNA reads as TGTGCCAGCAGCGAAGGGCGTCAGGGTCTTCAGCCCCAGCATTCT. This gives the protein CASSEGRQGLQPQHS.

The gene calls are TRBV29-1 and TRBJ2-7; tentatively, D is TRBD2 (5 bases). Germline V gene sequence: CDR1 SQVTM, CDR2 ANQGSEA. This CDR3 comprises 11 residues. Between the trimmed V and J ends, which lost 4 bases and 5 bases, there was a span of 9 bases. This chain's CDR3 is CSVGELHEQYF. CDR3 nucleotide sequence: TGCAGCGTTGGGGAGCTGCACGAGCAGTACTTC.

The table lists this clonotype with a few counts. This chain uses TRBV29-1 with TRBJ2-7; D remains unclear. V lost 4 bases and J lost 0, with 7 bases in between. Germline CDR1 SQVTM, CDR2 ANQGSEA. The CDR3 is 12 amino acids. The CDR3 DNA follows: TGCAGCGTTGGAGAGGACTCCTACGAGCAGTACTTC. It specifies CSVGEDSYEQYF.

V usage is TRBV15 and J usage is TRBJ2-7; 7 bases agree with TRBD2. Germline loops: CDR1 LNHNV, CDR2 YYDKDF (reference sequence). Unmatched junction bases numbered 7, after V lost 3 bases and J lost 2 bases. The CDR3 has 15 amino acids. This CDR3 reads CATSRGGVPAYEQYF. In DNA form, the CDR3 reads TGTGCCACCAGCAGGGGGGGGGTACCGGCCTACGAGCAGTACTTC.